What follows are 10 T cell receptor beta chains derived from one specimen sequenced in a study of cytomegalovirus exposure and HLA in healthy donors. The PCR employed 60 Vbeta primers together with 13 Jbeta primers. Clones were read by immunoSEQ multiplex PCR, and TCRdb kept only the in-frame ones, dropping some. Here the sample spans approximately 100,000 clones, around 75% being singletons. What was sequenced was PBMCs. Source of these receptors: a female donor in good health and CMV-seronegative.

The J gene is TRBJ2-3, the V gene TRBV5-1; 7 bases are shared with TRBD2. The V gene end was trimmed by 1 base and the J gene end by 2 bases; junction bases not matched to a gene: 7. The CDR3 consists of 16 residues. Germline CDR1 and CDR2: SGHRS and YFSETQ. DNA for the CDR3: TGCGCCAGCAGCTTGACCGGACTAGGGGTCACAGATACGCAGTATTTT. Translating gives CASSLTGLGVTDTQYF.

The V and J genes are TRBV11-1 and TRBJ2-7, with TRBD1 identical over 9 bases. J gave up 1 base and V 3 bases, and 1 base lay outside the gene matches. CDR3 length: 14 amino acids. The germline V gene encodes CDR1 SGHAT and CDR2 FQDESV (reference sequence). CDR3 in DNA: TGTGCCAGCAGCTTCGGGACAGGGTCCTACGAGCAGTACTTC. It is translated as CASSFGTGSYEQYF.

This chain links TRBV9 with TRBJ2-2; 13 nucleotides align to TRBD2. Germline V gene sequence: CDR1 SGDLS, CDR2 YYNGEE. This CDR3 spans 16 amino acids. With 0 bases clipped from V and 8 bases from J, the junction kept 4 bases outside the gene matches. In nucleotides, the CDR3 is TGTGCCAGCAGCGTAGGGGGACTAGCGGGAAAAGGGGAGCTGTTTTTT. Amino acids: CASSVGGLAGKGELFF. The variable domain in full, with the rest retrieved from reference TRBV9 and TRBJ2-2, is DSGVTQTPKHLITATGQRVTLRCSPRSGDLSVYWYQQSLDQGLQFLIQYYNGEERAKGNILERFSAQQFPDLHSELNLSSLELGDSALYFCASSVGGLAGKGELFFGEGSRLTVL.

The sample holds a few counts of this clone. The chain is built from TRBV5-1 and TRBJ2-7; TRBD1 matches 7 bases. Germline V gene lookup returns CDR1 SGHRS and CDR2 YFSETQ. CDR3 length equals 14 residues. The trim removed 4 bases at V and 2 bases at J, leaving 6 bases unmatched. CDR3 nucleotides: TGCGCCAGCAGCGAGACAGGGCGAGCCTACGAGCAGTACTTC. Its translation is CASSETGRAYEQYF. The full variable domain, with the rest looked up from reference TRBV5-1 and TRBJ2-7, is KAGVTQTPRYLIKTRGQQVTLSCSPISGHRSVSWYQQTPGQGLQFLFEYFSETQRNKGNFPGRFSGRQFSNSRSEMNVSTLELGDSALYLCASSETGRAYEQYFGPGTRLTVT.

The rearrangement joins TRBV6-1 to TRBJ2-7, with a tentative D call TRBD1 (5 bases). Trimming took 6 bases from V and 2 from J, leaving 11 bases between them. Per germline, CDR1 MNHNS and CDR2 SASEGT. This CDR3 is built from 13 residues. CDR3 in amino acids: CASSLDKAYEQYF. In DNA form, the CDR3 reads TGTGCCAGCAGCCTGGACAAAGCCTACGAGCAGTACTTC.

The V and J genes are TRBV6-5 and TRBJ1-1; no clear D. Between the trimmed V and J ends, which lost 1 base and 1 base, there was a span of 4 bases. The CDR3 spans 13 residues. CDR1 is MNHEY and CDR2 is SVGAGI in the germline V gene. CDR3: CASSYFRNTEAFF. For the CDR3, the DNA is TGTGCCAGCAGTTACTTTCGGAACACTGAAGCTTTCTTT.

The chain links TRBV2 to TRBJ2-5; tentative D call: TRBD1 (6 bases). Germline V gives CDR1 SNHLY, CDR2 FYNNEI. The CDR3 has 12 amino acids. With 5 bases removed from V and 5 bases from J, the gap between germline ends came to 9 bases. The CDR3, as DNA: TGTGCCAGCAGTCAAGACAGGGAGACCCAGTACTTC. Protein: CASSQDRETQYF.

V gene TRBV18 combines with J gene TRBJ1-4, with a possible D match to TRBD1 (5 bases). This CDR3 contains 15 residues. Trimming cost V 5 bases and J 3 bases, with 13 bases left between them. From germline, CDR1 is KGHSH and CDR2 LQKENI. CDR3 in DNA: TGTGCCAGCTCAGAAGACGGGGGAGCTAATGAAAAACTGTTTTTT. This codes for CASSEDGGANEKLFF.

The chain uses TRBV9 and TRBJ1-1; TRBD1 might be the D (5 bases). The germline V gene has CDR1 SGDLS and CDR2 YYNGEE. Trimming cost V 2 bases and J 1 base, with 9 bases left between them. The CDR3 has 14 amino acids. The CDR3 spells CASSVSDTNTEAFF. DNA of the CDR3: TGTGCCAGCAGCGTGTCGGACACGAACACTGAAGCTTTCTTT.

The DNA for the CDR3 is TGTGCCAGCAATAAAGCAGGGGCTGGAAACACCATATATTTT. This gives the protein CASNKAGAGNTIYF. The chain employs TRBV6-1 and TRBJ1-3; D might be TRBD1 (6 bases). Trimming removed 7 bases from V and 2 bases from J, with 12 bases in between. Germline CDR1 reads MNHNS; CDR2 reads SASEGT. The CDR3 contains 14 residues.